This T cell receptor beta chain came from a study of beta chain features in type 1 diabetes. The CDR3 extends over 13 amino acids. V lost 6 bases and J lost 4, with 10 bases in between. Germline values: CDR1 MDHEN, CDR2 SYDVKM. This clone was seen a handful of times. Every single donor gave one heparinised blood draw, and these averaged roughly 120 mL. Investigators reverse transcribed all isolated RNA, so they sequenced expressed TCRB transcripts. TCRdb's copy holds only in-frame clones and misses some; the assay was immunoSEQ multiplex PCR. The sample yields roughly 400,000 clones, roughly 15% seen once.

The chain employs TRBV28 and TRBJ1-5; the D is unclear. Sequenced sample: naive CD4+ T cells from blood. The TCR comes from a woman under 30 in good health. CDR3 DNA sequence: TGTGCCAGCAGGTCTCAACTAAATCAGCCCCAGCATTTT. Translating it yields CASRSQLNQPQHF.